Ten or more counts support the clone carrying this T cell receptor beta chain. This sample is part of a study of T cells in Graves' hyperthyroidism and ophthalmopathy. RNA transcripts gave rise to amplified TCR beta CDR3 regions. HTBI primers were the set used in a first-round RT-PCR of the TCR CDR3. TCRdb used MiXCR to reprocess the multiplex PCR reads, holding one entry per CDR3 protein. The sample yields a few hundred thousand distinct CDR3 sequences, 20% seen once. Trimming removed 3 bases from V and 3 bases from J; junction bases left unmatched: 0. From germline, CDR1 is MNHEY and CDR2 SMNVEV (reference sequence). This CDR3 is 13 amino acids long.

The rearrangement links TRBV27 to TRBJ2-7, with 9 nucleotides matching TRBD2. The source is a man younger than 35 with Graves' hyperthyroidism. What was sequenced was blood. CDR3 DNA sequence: TGTGCCAGCAGTTTTAGCGGGGGCTACGAGCAGTACTTC. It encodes CASSFSGGYEQYF.